This is a list of T cell receptor beta chains from one sample in a study of blood T cells in healthy people across ages. TCRdb called the 5' RACE reads again in MiXCR, with one record for every CDR3 protein. The data show over 500,000 distinct CDR3 sequences, with more than 45% seen just once and roughly 12% held by the top ten. The specimen was blood. Receptor source: a woman of 80 years or more in good health. Both conserved end residues are part of each CDR3. Fields, in order: CDR3 length, V gene, clone size, CDR3 protein. Some rows have no size entry. The others give once, few or many, or a class for an expanded clone.

len: 17
v_gene: TRBV7-3
abundance: many
CDR3aa: CASSRGHSGSIYNEQFF

len: 15
v_gene: TRBV12-3/TRBV12-4
abundance: NA
CDR3aa: CASTLMGGGTGELFF

len: 12
v_gene: TRBV12-3/TRBV12-4
abundance: NA
CDR3aa: CASSQTSSPLHF

len: 15
v_gene: TRBV4-1
abundance: many
CDR3aa: CASSPHTATPYEQYF

len: 14
v_gene: TRBV6-5
abundance: few
CDR3aa: CASSAAGSTDTQYF

len: 14
v_gene: TRBV29-1
abundance: many
CDR3aa: CSVVAVWSTDTQYF

len: 21
v_gene: TRBV5-1
abundance: once
CDR3aa: CASSLGATSGSYPGSYNEQYF

len: 14
v_gene: TRBV29-1
abundance: many
CDR3aa: CSLSTGLLGSEAFF

len: 14
v_gene: TRBV7-9
abundance: NA
CDR3aa: CASSPAYVGDTQYF

len: 15
v_gene: TRBV7-9
abundance: many
CDR3aa: CASSLDRRPHNEQFF

len: 13
v_gene: TRBV11-1
abundance: NA
CDR3aa: CASSVNLNDEQFF

len: 14
v_gene: TRBV2
abundance: NA
CDR3aa: CASTAVQGSTEAFF

len: 15
v_gene: TRBV7-2
abundance: few
CDR3aa: CASSFAGQGVNIQYF

len: 14
v_gene: TRBV15
abundance: NA
CDR3aa: CATSRQTGFETQYF

len: 18
v_gene: TRBV25-1
abundance: few
CDR3aa: CASSERPRGGGHYNEQFF

len: 14
v_gene: TRBV30
abundance: NA
CDR3aa: CAWTDGGSNQPQHF

len: 14
v_gene: TRBV5-1
abundance: NA
CDR3aa: CASSSLEKGVTQYF

len: 10
v_gene: TRBV30
abundance: NA
CDR3aa: CAWGLREQFF

len: 12
v_gene: TRBV24-1
abundance: many
CDR3aa: CATSEGYNEQFF

len: 16
v_gene: TRBV20-1
abundance: NA
CDR3aa: CSASLRGVSSYNEQFF

len: 13
v_gene: TRBV10-3
abundance: NA
CDR3aa: CAIGGQHDNEQFF

len: 18
v_gene: TRBV28
abundance: NA
CDR3aa: CACSLLSGISLANYGYTF

len: 13
v_gene: TRBV29-1
abundance: once
CDR3aa: CSGYGQGSHEQYF

len: 13
v_gene: TRBV20-1
abundance: many
CDR3aa: CSARDPLTNTQYF

len: 17
v_gene: TRBV5-6
abundance: few
CDR3aa: CTSSLIISASGSYEQYF

len: 15
v_gene: TRBV28
abundance: NA
CDR3aa: CASRTGIPNKNIQYF

len: 11
v_gene: TRBV3-1
abundance: many
CDR3aa: CASSQGYTQYF

len: 14
v_gene: TRBV27
abundance: few
CDR3aa: CASRPGTMGNEQFF

len: 14
v_gene: TRBV29-1
abundance: few
CDR3aa: CSVEESAGGNGYTF

len: 16
v_gene: TRBV5-1
abundance: many
CDR3aa: CASSLGLAGVEETQYF

len: 15
v_gene: TRBV4-3
abundance: NA
CDR3aa: CASSQNSGAFYEQYF

len: 17
v_gene: TRBV4-1
abundance: NA
CDR3aa: CASSQVRHLGTDYGYTF

len: 12
v_gene: TRBV30
abundance: few
CDR3aa: CALRDISAEAFF

len: 15
v_gene: TRBV20-1
abundance: NA
CDR3aa: CSARPSGRSATEAFF

len: 15
v_gene: TRBV2
abundance: NA
CDR3aa: CASSDRGIAKNIQYF

len: 13
v_gene: TRBV12-3/TRBV12-4
abundance: once
CDR3aa: CATTGIRTGGYTF

len: 14
v_gene: TRBV28
abundance: NA
CDR3aa: CASSGSFTQETQYF

len: 15
v_gene: TRBV7-2
abundance: many
CDR3aa: CASSRWGDLTDTQYF

len: 15
v_gene: TRBV29-1
abundance: once
CDR3aa: CSVGWTGTMNTEAFF

len: 15
v_gene: TRBV4-1
abundance: NA
CDR3aa: CASSQGSSGPYEQYF

len: 16
v_gene: TRBV7-7
abundance: many
CDR3aa: CASSLRAGSSYNEQFF

len: 16
v_gene: TRBV30
abundance: many
CDR3aa: CAWAGTSAYPYNEQFF

len: 15
v_gene: TRBV28
abundance: many
CDR3aa: CASSFPTSGSYEQYF

len: 15
v_gene: TRBV20-1
abundance: many
CDR3aa: CSARGQHGANEKLFF

len: 15
v_gene: TRBV20-1
abundance: NA
CDR3aa: CSARASTEAIYGYTF

len: 16
v_gene: TRBV5-1
abundance: NA
CDR3aa: CASSLVSGSSYNEQFF

len: 12
v_gene: TRBV7-2
abundance: NA
CDR3aa: CASSTYRNEQFF

len: 14
v_gene: TRBV3-1
abundance: NA
CDR3aa: CASADHGSEETQYF

len: 13
v_gene: TRBV2
abundance: few
CDR3aa: CASSESGVGPQHF

len: 15
v_gene: TRBV25-1
abundance: few
CDR3aa: CASSDVTAYRETQYF

len: 12
v_gene: TRBV7-2
abundance: few
CDR3aa: CASSLGGHTQYF

len: 16
v_gene: TRBV11-2
abundance: NA
CDR3aa: CASMVTSGYSYNEQFF

len: 14
v_gene: TRBV3-1
abundance: NA
CDR3aa: CASSQRTGLNGYTF

len: 12
v_gene: TRBV7-2
abundance: NA
CDR3aa: CASSLVRGAQHF

len: 19
v_gene: TRBV9
abundance: NA
CDR3aa: CASSSGRTSRPYTGNTIYF

len: 19
v_gene: TRBV7-2
abundance: NA
CDR3aa: CASSLYAGTGPSGANVLTF

len: 11
v_gene: TRBV29-1
abundance: many
CDR3aa: CSVNTNYGYTF

len: 15
v_gene: TRBV29-1
abundance: NA
CDR3aa: CSVVGGRTMNTEAFF

len: 13
v_gene: TRBV2
abundance: few
CDR3aa: CASSAGTACGQFF

len: 15
v_gene: TRBV7-6
abundance: NA
CDR3aa: CASSLEAASNQPQHF